Sequencing of this T cell receptor (beta chain) was carried out in a study of molecular identifiers for immune sequencing clone quantification. This clonotype was counted only a few times. Libraries for naive CD8 T cells, which were made from about 20,000 to 1,000,000 sorted cells, drew on 10%, 30% or 50% of the RNA. Trimming removed 1 base at V and 5 bases at J, with 9 bases between. CDR1 and CDR2 (germline): LNHDA, SQIVND (reference sequence). The length of the CDR3 is 14 residues. TCRdb re-called the PCR reads through MiXCR, storing one row per CDR3 protein. Of 550,000 to 750,000 distinct CDR3 sequences listed, about 20% are singletons.

The TCR comes from a human donor in good health. Some libraries in this study had Jurkat cell RNA spiked in. The chain couples TRBV19 to TRBJ2-1; D might be TRBD2 (6 bases). Sequenced material: naive CD8+ T cells from blood, with Jurkat cell RNA spiked in. The sample's subset: FACS-sorted CD8+CD4-CCR7+CD45RA+ naive T cells. The CDR3 nucleotides read TGTGCCAGTAGTATAGGTGGAGGGAACAATGAGCAGTTCTTC. Amino acid sequence: CASSIGGGNNEQFF.